Here is one TCR beta chain with its context. Antigen: not known. This specimen belongs to a study of T cells in Graves' hyperthyroidism and ophthalmopathy. Points from the study as a whole: In blood, most of the thyroid clonotypes expanded above 0.001 were also present. Ophthalmopathy and stable hyperthyroidism were told apart by a 13 V-J model.

The CDR3 totals 15 residues. Trimming pared 1 base from V and 4 bases from J, leaving 11 bases between. Per the germline V gene, CDR1 is SGHDN and CDR2 is FVKESK. Authors of the study amplified TCR beta CDR3 regions from RNA transcripts. In the first-round RT-PCR of the TCR CDR3, the HTBI primer set was used. MiXCR was run by TCRdb on the multiplex PCR reads, yielding one entry per CDR3 protein. The top ten hold roughly two fifths of the sample, which has about 200,000 distinct CDR3 sequences, 18% seen once. Stable hyperthyroidism: no ophthalmopathy progression over 18 months of follow-up. Fresh peripheral blood, 10 ml, was the source of the PBMCs.

Sequenced: blood. V is TRBV14 and J is TRBJ1-3, with D unresolved. The TCR sequence derives from a man aged 35 to 55 with Graves' hyperthyroidism. In DNA form, the CDR3 reads TGTGCCAGCAGCCAAGCCCCTTGGTGGGGAAACACCATATATTTT. It codes for CASSQAPWWGNTIYF.